These T cell receptor beta chains were read from a single sample in a study of a mutant IDH1 vaccine in newly diagnosed glioma. Some clones are missing from TCRdb's copy, which holds only in-frame ones; the method was immunoSEQ multiplex PCR. This table has about 34,000 clones, about three quarters appearing once. The sequencing here drew on peripheral blood mononuclear cells (PBMCs), taken from a glioma patient treated with radiotherapy, temozolomide or both. These receptors originate from a man between 45 and 60 years old with glioma. Some clones in this sample may be carry-over from other donors' samples. Both conserved end residues are part of each CDR3. The D gene is left open where the match is weak. Size tells how often a clone was seen (once, few, many) or the class of an expanded clone, and some rows leave it out.

j_gene,v_gene,d_gene,abundance,CDR3aa,CDR3nt
TRBJ2-1,TRBV5-1,.,.,CASSLEGSPGNEQFF,TGCGCCAGCAGCTTGGAGGGGTCTCCGGGAAATGAGCAGTTCTTC
TRBJ1-4,TRBV4-3,.,.,CASSQPRTGEKLFF,TGCGCCAGCAGCCAACCGCGGACGGGGGAAAAACTGTTTTTT
TRBJ1-2,TRBV5-1,.,once,CASRGSQGRIGYTF,TGCGCCAGCAGAGGCTCCCAGGGGAGAATTGGCTACACCTTC
TRBJ1-2,TRBV29-1,TRBD1,.,CSVEVTGVRRGYTF,TGCAGCGTTGAGGTAACAGGGGTCCGTAGGGGCTACACCTTC
TRBJ1-1,TRBV4-3,TRBD1,few,CASSQVSTGAEAFF,TGCGCCAGCAGCCAAGTTTCAACAGGGGCTGAAGCTTTCTTT
TRBJ1-5,TRBV19,.,.,CASSFGQRSNQPQHF,TGTGCCAGTAGTTTCGGACAGCGTAGCAATCAGCCCCAGCATTTT
TRBJ2-5,TRBV7-2,.,.,CASSAGPRETQYF,TGTGCCAGCAGCGCCGGGCCTAGAGAGACCCAGTACTTC
TRBJ1-2,TRBV19,TRBD1,.,CASSILTGGGYGYTF,TGTGCCAGTAGTATATTAACAGGGGGTGGCTATGGCTACACCTTC
TRBJ2-1,TRBV29-1,.,once,CSVEVTPGNEQFF,TGCAGCGTTGAAGTGACTCCTGGGAATGAGCAGTTCTTC
TRBJ2-7,TRBV29-1,.,.,CSVEVGGRTAMEQYF,TGCAGCGTTGAAGTTGGTGGACGGACAGCTATGGAGCAGTACTTC